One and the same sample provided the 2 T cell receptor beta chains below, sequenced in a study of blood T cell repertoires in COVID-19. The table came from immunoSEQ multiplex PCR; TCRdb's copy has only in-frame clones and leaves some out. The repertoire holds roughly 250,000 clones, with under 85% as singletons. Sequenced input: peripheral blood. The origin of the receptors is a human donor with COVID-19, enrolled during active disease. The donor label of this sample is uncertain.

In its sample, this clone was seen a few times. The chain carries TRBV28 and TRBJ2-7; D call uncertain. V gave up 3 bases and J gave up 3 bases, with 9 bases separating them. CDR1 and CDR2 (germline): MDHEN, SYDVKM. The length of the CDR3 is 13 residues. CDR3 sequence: CASSFFAGYEQYF. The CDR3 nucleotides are TGTGCCAGCAGTTTTTTTGCCGGCTACGAGCAGTACTTC.

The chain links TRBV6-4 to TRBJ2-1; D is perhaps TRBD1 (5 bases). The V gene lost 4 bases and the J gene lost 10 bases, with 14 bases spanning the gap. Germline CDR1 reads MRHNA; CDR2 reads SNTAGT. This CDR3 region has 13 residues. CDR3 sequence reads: CASSGSGLGEQFF. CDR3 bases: TGTGCCAGCAGTGGTTCAGGGCTCGGGGAGCAGTTCTTC.